This TCR beta chain was identified during a study of cytomegalovirus exposure and HLA in healthy donors. On this clone: What it recognizes is unknown.

Vbeta (60) and Jbeta (13) primers were used in the PCR. The data were produced by immunoSEQ multiplex PCR, yet TCRdb's version contains in-frame clones alone and is incomplete. Here the sample spans 95,000 to 150,000 clones, roughly 66% being singletons. Study-wide points: Per a later analysis, about 17,000 TCR beta sequences showed association with HLA alleles at 0.05 false discovery rate.

The CDR3 is 15 amino acids. The V end was cut by 7 bases, the J end by 0 bases, with 14 bases between. Germline V CDR1 and CDR2: MGHRA, YSYEKL. The sequence came from a man in his sixties in good health and CMV-seropositive. The J gene is TRBJ2-3, the V gene TRBV4-1; TRBD2 might be the D (6 bases). Sequenced sample: PBMCs. Here the CDR3 DNA reads TGCGCCAGCACCCTACTAGCAGCTAGCACAGATACGCAGTATTTT. It is translated as CASTLLAASTDTQYF.